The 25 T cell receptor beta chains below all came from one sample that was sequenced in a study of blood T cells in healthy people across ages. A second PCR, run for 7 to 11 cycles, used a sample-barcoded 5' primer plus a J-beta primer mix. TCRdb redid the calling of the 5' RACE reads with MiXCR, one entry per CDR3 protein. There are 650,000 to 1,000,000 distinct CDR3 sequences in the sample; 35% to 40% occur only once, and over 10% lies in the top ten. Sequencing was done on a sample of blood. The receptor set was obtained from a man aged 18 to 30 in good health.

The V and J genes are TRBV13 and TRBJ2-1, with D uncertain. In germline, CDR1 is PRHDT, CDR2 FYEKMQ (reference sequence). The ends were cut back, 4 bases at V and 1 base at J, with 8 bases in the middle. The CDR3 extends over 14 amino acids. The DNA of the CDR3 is TGTGCCAGCAGCTCCCGTATGTCCTACAATGAGCAGTTCTTC. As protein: CASSSRMSYNEQFF.

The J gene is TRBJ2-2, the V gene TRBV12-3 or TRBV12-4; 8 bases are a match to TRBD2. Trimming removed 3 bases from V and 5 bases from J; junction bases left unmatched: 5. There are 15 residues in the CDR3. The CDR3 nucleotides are TGTGCCAGCAGTTTTGCGGCGGGGGGTACCGGGGAGCTGTTTTTT. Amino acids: CASSFAAGGTGELFF.

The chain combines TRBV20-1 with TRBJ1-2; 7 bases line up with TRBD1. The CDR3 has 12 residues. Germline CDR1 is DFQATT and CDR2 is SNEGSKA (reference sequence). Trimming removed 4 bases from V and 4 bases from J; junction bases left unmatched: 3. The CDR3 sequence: CSAIGQVYGYTF. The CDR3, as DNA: TGCAGTGCTATAGGACAGGTCTATGGCTACACCTTC.

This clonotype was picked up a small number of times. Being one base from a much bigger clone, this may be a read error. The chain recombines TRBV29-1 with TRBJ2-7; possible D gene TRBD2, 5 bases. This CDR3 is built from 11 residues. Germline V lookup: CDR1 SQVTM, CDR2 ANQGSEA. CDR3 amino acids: CSGEEGYEQYF. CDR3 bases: TGCAGCGGTGAAGAGGGCTACGAGCAGTACTTC.

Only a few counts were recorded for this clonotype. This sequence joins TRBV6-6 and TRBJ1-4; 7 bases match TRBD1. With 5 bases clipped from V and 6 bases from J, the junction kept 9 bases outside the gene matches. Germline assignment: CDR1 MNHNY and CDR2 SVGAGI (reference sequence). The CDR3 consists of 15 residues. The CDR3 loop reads CASSKEQGVYEKLFF. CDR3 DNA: TGTGCCAGCAGTAAGGAGCAGGGGGTATATGAAAAACTGTTTTTT.

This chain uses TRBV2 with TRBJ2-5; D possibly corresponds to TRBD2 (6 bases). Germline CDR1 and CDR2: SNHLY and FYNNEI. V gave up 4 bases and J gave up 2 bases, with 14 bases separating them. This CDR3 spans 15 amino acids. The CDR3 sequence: CASSGDQGLQETQYF. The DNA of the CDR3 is TGTGCCAGCAGTGGTGATCAGGGACTTCAAGAGACCCAGTACTTC.

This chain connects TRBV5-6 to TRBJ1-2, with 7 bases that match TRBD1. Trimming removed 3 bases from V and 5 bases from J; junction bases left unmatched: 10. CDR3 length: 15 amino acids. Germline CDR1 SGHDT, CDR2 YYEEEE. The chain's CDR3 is CASSSEGGTVYGYTF. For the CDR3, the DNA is TGTGCCAGCAGCTCCGAAGGGGGGACAGTGTATGGCTACACCTTC.

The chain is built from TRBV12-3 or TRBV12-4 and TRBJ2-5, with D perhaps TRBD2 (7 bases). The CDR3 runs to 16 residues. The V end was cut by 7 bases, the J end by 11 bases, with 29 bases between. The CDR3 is CASTPRGAQFYNEQYF. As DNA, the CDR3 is TGTGCCAGCACCCCCCGGGGGGCCCAGTTCTACAATGAGCAGTACTTC.

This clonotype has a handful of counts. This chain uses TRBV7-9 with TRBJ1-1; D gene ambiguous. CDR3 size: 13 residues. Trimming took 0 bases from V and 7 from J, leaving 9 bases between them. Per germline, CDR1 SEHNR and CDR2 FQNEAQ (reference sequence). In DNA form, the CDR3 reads TGTGCCAGCAGCTTAGCCAGCGACATTGAAGCTTTCTTT. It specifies CASSLASDIEAFF.

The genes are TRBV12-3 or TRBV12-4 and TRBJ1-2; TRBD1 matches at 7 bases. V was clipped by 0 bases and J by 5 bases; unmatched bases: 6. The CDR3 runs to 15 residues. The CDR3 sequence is CASSLAVGTVYGYTF. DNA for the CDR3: TGTGCCAGCAGTTTAGCGGTAGGGACAGTTTATGGCTACACCTTC.

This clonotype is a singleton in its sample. In DNA, the CDR3 is TGCAGCTCAGGACAGGGTAGGGCGAACACTGAAGCTTTCTTT. This codes for CSSGQGRANTEAFF. This chain uses TRBV29-1 with TRBJ1-1; TRBD1 aligns across 8 bases. The ends lost 8 bases at V and 1 base at J; junction bases unmatched: 9. Germline CDR1 is SQVTM and CDR2 is ANQGSEA. The length of the CDR3 is 14 residues.

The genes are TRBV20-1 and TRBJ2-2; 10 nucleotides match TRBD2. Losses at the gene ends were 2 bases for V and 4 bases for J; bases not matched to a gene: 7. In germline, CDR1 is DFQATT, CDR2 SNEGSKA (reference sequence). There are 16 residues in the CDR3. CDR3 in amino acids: CSARTPSGGVTGELFF. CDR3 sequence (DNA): TGCAGTGCTAGAACTCCTAGCGGGGGCGTCACCGGGGAGCTGTTTTTT.

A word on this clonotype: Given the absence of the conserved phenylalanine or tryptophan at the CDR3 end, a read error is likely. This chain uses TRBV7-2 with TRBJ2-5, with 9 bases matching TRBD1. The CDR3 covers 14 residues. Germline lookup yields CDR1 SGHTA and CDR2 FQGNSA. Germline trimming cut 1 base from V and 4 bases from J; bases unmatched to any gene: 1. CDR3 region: CASSLGDRAETQYL. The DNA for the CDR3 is TGTGCCAGCAGCTTAGGGGACAGGGCAGAGACCCAGTACCTC.

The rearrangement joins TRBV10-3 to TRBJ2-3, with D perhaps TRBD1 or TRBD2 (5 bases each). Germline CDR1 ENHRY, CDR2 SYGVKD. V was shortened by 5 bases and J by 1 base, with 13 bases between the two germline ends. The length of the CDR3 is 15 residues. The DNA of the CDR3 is TGTGCCATCAGTTCCCCGGGACGCGGCACAGATACGCAGTATTTT. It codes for CAISSPGRGTDTQYF.

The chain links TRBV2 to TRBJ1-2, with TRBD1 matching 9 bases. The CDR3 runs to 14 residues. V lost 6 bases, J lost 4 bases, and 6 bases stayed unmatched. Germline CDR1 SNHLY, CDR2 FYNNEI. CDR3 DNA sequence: TGTGCCAGCAGCTGGACAGGGGAGAGCTATGGCTACACCTTC. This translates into CASSWTGESYGYTF.

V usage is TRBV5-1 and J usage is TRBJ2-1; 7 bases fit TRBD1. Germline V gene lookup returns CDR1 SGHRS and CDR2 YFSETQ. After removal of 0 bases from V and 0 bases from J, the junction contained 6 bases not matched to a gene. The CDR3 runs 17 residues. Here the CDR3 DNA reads TGCGCCAGCAGCTTGGCCGGGACAGCAAGCTCCTACAATGAGCAGTTCTTC. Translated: CASSLAGTASSYNEQFF. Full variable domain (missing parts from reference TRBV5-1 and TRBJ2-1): KAGVTQTPRYLIKTRGQQVTLSCSPISGHRSVSWYQQTPGQGLQFLFEYFSETQRNKGNFPGRFSGRQFSNSRSEMNVSTLELGDSALYLCASSLAGTASSYNEQFFGPGTRLTVL.

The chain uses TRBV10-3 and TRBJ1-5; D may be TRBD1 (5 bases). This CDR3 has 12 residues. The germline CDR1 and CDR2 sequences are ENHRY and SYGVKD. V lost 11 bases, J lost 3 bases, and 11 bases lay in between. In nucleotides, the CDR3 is TGTGCCGTACGGGGGGTCAATCAGCCCCAGCATTTT. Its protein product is CAVRGVNQPQHF.

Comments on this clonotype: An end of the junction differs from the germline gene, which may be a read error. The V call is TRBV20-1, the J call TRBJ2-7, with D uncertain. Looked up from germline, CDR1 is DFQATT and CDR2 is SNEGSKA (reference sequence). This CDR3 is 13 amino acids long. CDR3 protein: CNASSREPYEQYF. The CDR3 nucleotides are TGCAATGCTAGTTCCAGAGAACCCTACGAGCAGTACTTC.

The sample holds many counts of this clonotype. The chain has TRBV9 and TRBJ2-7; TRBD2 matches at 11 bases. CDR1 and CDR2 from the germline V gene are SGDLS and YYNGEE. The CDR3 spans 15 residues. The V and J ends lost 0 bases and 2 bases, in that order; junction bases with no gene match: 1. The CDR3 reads CASSVASGGTYEQYF. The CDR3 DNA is TGTGCCAGCAGCGTAGCTAGCGGGGGGACCTACGAGCAGTACTTC.

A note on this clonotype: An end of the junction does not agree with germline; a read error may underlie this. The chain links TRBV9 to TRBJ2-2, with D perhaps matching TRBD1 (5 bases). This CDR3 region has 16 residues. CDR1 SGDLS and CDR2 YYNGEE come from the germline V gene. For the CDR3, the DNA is TGTGTCAGCAGCGTCTTAGGCCAGGGCCACACCGGGGAGCTGTTTTTT. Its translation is CVSSVLGQGHTGELFF.

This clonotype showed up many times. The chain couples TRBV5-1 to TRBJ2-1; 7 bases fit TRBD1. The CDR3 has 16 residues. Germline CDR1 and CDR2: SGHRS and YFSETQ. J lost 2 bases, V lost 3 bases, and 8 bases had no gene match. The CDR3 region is CASSSRQGVAYNEQFF. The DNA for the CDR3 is TGCGCCAGCAGCTCCAGACAGGGAGTAGCCTACAATGAGCAGTTCTTC.

CDR3 region: CASSAGQGAGGYTF. The CDR3 nucleotides read TGTGCCAGCAGCGCGGGACAGGGGGCCGGCGGCTACACCTTC. This chain uses TRBV7-2 with TRBJ1-2; 12 bases fit TRBD1. CDR1 and CDR2 from the germline V gene are SGHTA and FQGNSA. The trim removed 5 bases at V and 8 bases at J, leaving 6 bases unmatched. The CDR3 loop spans 14 amino acids.

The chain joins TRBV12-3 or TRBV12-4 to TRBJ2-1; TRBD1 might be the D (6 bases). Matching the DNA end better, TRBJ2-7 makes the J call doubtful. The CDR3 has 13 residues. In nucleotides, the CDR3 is TGTGCCAGGGGACACCACCTTCTCTACGAGCAGTACTTC. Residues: CARGHHLLYEQYF.

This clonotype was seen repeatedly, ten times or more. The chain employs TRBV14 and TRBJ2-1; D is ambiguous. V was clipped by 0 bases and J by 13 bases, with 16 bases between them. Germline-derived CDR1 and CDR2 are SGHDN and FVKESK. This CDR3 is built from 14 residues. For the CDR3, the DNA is TGTGCCAGCAGCCAAGATAGTGGCCCCCCGGCACAGTTCTTC. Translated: CASSQDSGPPAQFF.

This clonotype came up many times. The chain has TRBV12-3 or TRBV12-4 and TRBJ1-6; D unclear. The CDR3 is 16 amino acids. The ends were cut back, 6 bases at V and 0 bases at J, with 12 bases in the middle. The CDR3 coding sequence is TGTGCCAGCAGCTCGCTGGGGAGCTCCTATAATTCACCCCTCCACTTT. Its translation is CASSSLGSSYNSPLHF.